The sequence of this TCR beta chain was determined in a study of OX40 agonist ivuxolimab in advanced cancers. V gave up 3 bases and J gave up 2 bases; unmatched junction bases: 2. CDR3 size: 14 residues. Per germline, CDR1 SGHRS and CDR2 YFSETQ. Comments on this clone: Different DNA sequences within this sample yield the same CDR3.

Measured with immunoSEQ multiplex PCR; TCRdb has only the in-frame clones, and not every one. In the table there are around 50,000 clones, approximately 87% of which are singletons. This receptor was identified in an adult with an advanced solid tumor such as melanoma, head and neck, liver or kidney cancer. The sample here was CD4+ or CD8+ T cells sorted from blood, taken in a trial of the OX40 agonist ivuxolimab. The chain carries TRBV5-1 and TRBJ1-5; 7 nucleotides line up with TRBD1. The CDR3 DNA reads as TGCGCCAGCAGCTCAGGGACAGGCAATCAGCCCCAGCATTTT. It specifies CASSSGTGNQPQHF. The full variable domain, rest sourced from reference TRBV5-1 and TRBJ1-5, is KAGVTQTPRYLIKTRGQQVTLSCSPISGHRSVSWYQQTPGQGLQFLFEYFSETQRNKGNFPGRFSGRQFSNSRSEMNVSTLELGDSALYLCASSSGTGNQPQHFGDGTRLSIL.